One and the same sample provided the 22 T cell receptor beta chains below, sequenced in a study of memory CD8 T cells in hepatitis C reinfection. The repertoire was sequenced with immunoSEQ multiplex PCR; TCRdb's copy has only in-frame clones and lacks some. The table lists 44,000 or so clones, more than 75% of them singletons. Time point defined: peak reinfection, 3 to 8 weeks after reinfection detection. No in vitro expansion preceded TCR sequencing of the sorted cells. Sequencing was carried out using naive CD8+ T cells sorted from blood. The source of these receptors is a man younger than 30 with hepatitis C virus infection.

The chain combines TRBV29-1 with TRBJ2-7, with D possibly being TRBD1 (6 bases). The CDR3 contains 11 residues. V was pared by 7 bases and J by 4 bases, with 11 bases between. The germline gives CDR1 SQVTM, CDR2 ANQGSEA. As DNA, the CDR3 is TGCAGCGCCCGAACAGGGTACGAGCAGTACTTC. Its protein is CSARTGYEQYF.

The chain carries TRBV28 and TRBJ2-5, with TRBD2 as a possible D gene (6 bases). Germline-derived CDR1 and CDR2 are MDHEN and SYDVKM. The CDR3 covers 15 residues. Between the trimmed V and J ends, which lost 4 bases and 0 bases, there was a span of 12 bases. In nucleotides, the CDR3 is TGTGCCAGCAGTTCGGGGCGGGGATACCAAGAGACCCAGTACTTC. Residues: CASSSGRGYQETQYF.

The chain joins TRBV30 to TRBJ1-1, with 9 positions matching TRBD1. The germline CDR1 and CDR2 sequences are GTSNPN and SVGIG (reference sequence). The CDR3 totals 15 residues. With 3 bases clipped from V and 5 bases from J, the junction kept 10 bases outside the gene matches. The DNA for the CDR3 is TGTGCCTGGAGGGAAATGACAGGGGGAGCAACTGAAGCTTTCTTT. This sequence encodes CAWREMTGGATEAFF. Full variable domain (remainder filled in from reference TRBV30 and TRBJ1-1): SQTIHQWPATLVQPVGSPLSLECTVEGTSNPNLYWYRQAAGRGLQLLFYSVGIGQISSEVPQNLSASRPQDRQFILSSKKLLLSDSGFYLCAWREMTGGATEAFFGQGTRLTVV.

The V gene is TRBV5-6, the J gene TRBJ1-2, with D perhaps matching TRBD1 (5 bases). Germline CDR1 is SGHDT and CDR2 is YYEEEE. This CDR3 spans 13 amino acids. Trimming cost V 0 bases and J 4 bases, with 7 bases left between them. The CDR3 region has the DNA TGTGCCAGCAGCTTGGGACAGCCCTATGGCTACACCTTC. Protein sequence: CASSLGQPYGYTF.

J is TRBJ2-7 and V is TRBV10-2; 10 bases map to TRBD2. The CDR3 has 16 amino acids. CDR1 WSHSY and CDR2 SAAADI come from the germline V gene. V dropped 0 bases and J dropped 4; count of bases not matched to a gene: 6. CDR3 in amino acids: CASSESVGLAEYEQYV. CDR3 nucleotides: TGCGCCAGCAGTGAGTCTGTTGGACTAGCGGAGTACGAGCAGTACGTC.

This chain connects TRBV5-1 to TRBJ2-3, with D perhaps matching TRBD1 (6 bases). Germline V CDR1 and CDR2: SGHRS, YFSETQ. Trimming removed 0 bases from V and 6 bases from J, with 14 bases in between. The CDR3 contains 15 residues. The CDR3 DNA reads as TGCGCCAGCAGCTTGGTTGGACAGCACGTCGATACGCAGTATTTT. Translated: CASSLVGQHVDTQYF.

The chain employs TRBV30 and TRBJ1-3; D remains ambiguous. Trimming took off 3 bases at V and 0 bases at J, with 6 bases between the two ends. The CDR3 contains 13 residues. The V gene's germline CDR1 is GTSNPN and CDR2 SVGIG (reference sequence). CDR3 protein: CAWSSGSGNTIYF. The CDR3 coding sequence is TGTGCCTGGAGCTCGGGCTCTGGAAACACCATATATTTT.

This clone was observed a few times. CDR3 amino acids: CASSYATDEQFF. CDR3 coding DNA: TGTGCCAGCAGCTATGCAACGGATGAGCAGTTCTTC. The rearrangement links TRBV5-4 to TRBJ2-1; D is unclear. The CDR3 contains 12 residues. Looked up from germline, CDR1 is SGHNT and CDR2 is YYREEE (reference sequence). V was pared by 3 bases and J by 8 bases, with 9 bases between.

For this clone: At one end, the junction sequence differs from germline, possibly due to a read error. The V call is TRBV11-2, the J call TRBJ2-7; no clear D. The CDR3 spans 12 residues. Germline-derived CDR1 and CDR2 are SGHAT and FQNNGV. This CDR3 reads CASNLVPGEQYF. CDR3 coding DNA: TGTGCCAGCAACTTAGTCCCCGGCGAGCAGTACTTC.

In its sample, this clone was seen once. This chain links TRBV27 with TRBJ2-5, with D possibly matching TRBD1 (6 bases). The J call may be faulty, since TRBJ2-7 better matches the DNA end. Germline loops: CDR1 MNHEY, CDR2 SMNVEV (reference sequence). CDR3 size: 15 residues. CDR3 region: CASSSPDRGGYEQYF. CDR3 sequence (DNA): TGTGCCAGCAGTTCCCCGGACAGAGGGGGATACGAGCAGTACTTC.

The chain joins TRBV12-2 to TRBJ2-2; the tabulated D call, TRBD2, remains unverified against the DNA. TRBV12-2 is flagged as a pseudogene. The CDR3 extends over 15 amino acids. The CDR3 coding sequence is TGTGCAAGTCGCACGAGCGGGGGAAACACCGGGGAGCTGTTTTTT. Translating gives CASRTSGGNTGELFF.

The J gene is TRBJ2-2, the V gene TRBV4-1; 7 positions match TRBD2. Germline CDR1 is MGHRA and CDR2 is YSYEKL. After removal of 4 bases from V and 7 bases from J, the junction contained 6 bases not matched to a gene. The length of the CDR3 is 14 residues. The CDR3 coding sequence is TGCGCCAGCAGCCCCGAGCGGGGACGCGGGGAGCTGTTTTTT. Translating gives CASSPERGRGELFF.

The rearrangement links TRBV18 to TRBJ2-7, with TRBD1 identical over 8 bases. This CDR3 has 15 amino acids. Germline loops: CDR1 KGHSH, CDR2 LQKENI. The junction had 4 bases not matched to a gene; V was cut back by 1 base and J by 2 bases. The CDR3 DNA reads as TGTGCCAGCTCACCACTCGACAGGGGCGCCTACGAGCAGTACTTC. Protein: CASSPLDRGAYEQYF.

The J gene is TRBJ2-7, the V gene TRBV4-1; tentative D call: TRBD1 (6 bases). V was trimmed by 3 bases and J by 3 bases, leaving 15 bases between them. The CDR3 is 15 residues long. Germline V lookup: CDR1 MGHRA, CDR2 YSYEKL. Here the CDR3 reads CASSQTATGSYEQYF. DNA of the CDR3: TGCGCCAGCAGCCAGACTGCCACAGGGAGCTACGAGCAGTACTTC.

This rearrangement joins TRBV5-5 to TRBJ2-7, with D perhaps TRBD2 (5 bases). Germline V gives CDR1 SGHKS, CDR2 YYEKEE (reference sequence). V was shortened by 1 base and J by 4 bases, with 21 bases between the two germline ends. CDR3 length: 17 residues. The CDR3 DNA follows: TGTGCCAGCAGCTTGTTGTCCGCGGGCAGGACGGGTTACGAGCAGTACTTC. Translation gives CASSLLSAGRTGYEQYF.

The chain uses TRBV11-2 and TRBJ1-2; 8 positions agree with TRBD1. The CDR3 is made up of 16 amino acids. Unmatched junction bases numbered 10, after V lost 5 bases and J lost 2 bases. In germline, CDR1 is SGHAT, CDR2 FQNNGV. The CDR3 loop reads CASSVGQVGENYGYTF. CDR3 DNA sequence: TGTGCCAGCAGCGTGGGACAGGTCGGGGAAAACTATGGCTACACCTTC.

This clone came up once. In DNA form, the CDR3 reads TGTGCCAGCAGTCCGACTAACCAGGGCACAGATACGCAGTATTTT. Amino acid sequence: CASSPTNQGTDTQYF. The J gene is TRBJ2-3, the V gene TRBV28; a weak D match, TRBD2 (5 bases). The germline V and J ends were trimmed by 5 bases and 1 base, with 13 bases remaining between them. The germline V gene has CDR1 MDHEN and CDR2 SYDVKM. The CDR3 is made up of 15 amino acids.

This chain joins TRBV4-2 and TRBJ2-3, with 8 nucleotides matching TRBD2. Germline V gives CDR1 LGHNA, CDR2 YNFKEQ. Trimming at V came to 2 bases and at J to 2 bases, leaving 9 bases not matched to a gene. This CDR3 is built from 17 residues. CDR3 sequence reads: CASSQSWTSTDTDTQYF. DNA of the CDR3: TGTGCCAGCAGCCAAAGCTGGACTAGCACCGACACAGATACGCAGTATTTT.

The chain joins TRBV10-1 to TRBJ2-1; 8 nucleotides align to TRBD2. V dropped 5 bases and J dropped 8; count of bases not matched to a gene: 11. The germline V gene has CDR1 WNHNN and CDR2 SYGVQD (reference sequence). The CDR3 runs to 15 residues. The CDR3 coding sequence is TGCGCCAGCAGTTCGGGAGGGGGGGCCGTCTATGAGCAGTTCTTC. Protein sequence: CASSSGGGAVYEQFF.

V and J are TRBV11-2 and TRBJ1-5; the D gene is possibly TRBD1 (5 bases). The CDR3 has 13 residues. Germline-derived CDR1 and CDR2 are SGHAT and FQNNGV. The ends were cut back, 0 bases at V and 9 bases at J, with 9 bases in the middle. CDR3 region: CASSLDQGGPQHF. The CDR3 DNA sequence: TGTGCCAGCAGCTTAGATCAGGGTGGGCCCCAGCATTTT.

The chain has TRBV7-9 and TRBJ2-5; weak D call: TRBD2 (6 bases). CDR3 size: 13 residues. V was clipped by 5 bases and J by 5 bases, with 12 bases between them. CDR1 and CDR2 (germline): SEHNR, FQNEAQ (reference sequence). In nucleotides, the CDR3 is TGTGCCAGCAGCCCCGCTGGGGGGGAGACCCAGTACTTC. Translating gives CASSPAGGETQYF.

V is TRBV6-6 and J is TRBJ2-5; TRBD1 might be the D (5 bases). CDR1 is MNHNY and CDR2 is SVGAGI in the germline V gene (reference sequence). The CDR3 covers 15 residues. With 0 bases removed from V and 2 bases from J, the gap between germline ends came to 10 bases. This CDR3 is CASSYSVAGQETQYF. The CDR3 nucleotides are TGTGCCAGCAGTTACTCGGTCGCAGGGCAAGAGACCCAGTACTTC.